This entry describes one TCR beta chain. This entry belongs to a study of shared clonotypes between healthy human individuals. Study overall: Three CD4 naive, three CD4 memory, two CD8 naive and one CD8 memory plate were used per donor.

Positively selected for CCR7, the CD45RO-negative cells used as naive CD8 cells excluded terminally differentiated effector memory CD45RA+ cells. Every immunoSEQ plate was one replicate of a subset's evenly spread DNA. Per the original methods: ImmunoSEQ supplied junction-only sequences lacking quality scores, so filtering was different. Using immunoSEQ multiplex PCR, the repertoire was profiled, and TCRdb retains in-frame clones only, with some absent. V and J calls and clone size are as listed in that table; D and trimming were resolved from the DNA. The table lists about 1,800,000 clones, about 95% of them singletons. CDR1 and CDR2 (germline): MNHEY, SMNVEV (reference sequence). CDR3 length equals 13 residues. Trimming stripped 3 bases from V and 7 bases from J, with 9 bases between.

The rearrangement links TRBV27 to TRBJ2-2, with no clear D. Material for sequencing was naive CD8+ T cells sorted from blood. This clonotype was obtained from a man between 18 and 35 years old in good health. The CDR3 region is CASSLSRGGELFF. The CDR3 nucleotides read TGTGCCAGCAGTTTGAGCCGTGGCGGGGAGCTGTTTTTT.